The present T cell receptor (beta chain) was sequenced within a study of blood T cell repertoires in COVID-19. Background on the study: T cells, B-cell-depleted T cells, or PBMCs provided the cDNA or gDNA that served as material.

Per the original methods: Amplifying reference gene primers gave estimates of nucleated cell counts. Sequencing was performed with immunoSEQ multiplex PCR; in TCRdb, only in-frame clones are kept and a portion is missing. Clone size and V and J calls were adopted from that table, with D and trimming inferred from the DNA. The data contain 250,000 to 350,000 clones, about 90% of them singletons. J lost 4 bases, V lost 4 bases, and 9 bases had no gene match. Germline-derived CDR1 and CDR2 are SGHDT and YYEEEE. This CDR3 comprises 15 residues. This sequence was found in a woman aged 30 to 39 with COVID-19, enrolled during active disease. Source material: peripheral blood. The rearrangement uses TRBV5-6 and TRBJ2-3; 7 nucleotides agree with TRBD2. As DNA, the CDR3 is TGTGCCAGCAGCCAGGGACTATCGACGGCAGATACGCAGTATTTT. As protein: CASSQGLSTADTQYF. Supplemented by reference TRBV5-6 and TRBJ2-3, the full variable domain reads DAGVTQSPTHLIKTRGQQVTLRCSPKSGHDTVSWYQQALGQGPQFIFQYYEEEERQRGNFPDRFSGHQFPNYSSELNVNALLLGDSALYLCASSQGLSTADTQYFGPGTRLTVL.